The 30 T cell receptor beta chains given below trace back to one sample, sequenced in a study of human T cells and chemical hapten exposure. Each CDR3 protein gets one entry after TCRdb re-called the RACE reads with MiXCR. The repertoire holds tens of thousands of distinct CDR3 sequences, with 11% as singletons. The time point denotes: patch test 1, 2 weeks after DPC sensitization. Stated treatment: therapeutic diphenylcyclopropenone sensitization with weekly scalp DPC. Unfractionated whole blood yielded total RNA. The input for sequencing was whole blood, taken in connection with sensitization to the hapten diphenylcyclopropenone (DPC). These receptor sequences come from a woman in her thirties or forties with alopecia areata. Some clones in this sample may be carry-over from other donors' samples.

Ten or more counts support this clonotype. The gene calls are TRBV9 and TRBJ1-3; possibly TRBD1 for D (5 bases). The CDR3 spans 15 residues. Germline lookup yields CDR1 SGDLS and CDR2 YYNGEE. Trimming stripped 4 bases from V and 0 bases from J, with 11 bases between. CDR3 bases: TGTGCCAGCAGCTACGCGGGGGGCTCTGGAAACACCATATATTTT. It is translated as CASSYAGGSGNTIYF.

V and J are TRBV5-4 and TRBJ2-3; TRBD2 aligns across 12 bases. Germline assignment: CDR1 SGHNT and CDR2 YYREEE (reference sequence). The CDR3 runs 16 residues. Trimming removed 0 bases from V and 3 bases from J; junction bases left unmatched: 2. CDR3 coding DNA: TGTGCCAGCAGCTTGGCGACTAGCGGGAGTACAGATACGCAGTATTTT. This codes for CASSLATSGSTDTQYF.

There are a few counts of this clonotype. This sequence joins TRBV29-1 and TRBJ2-1, with TRBD2 matching 7 bases. Germline V gene lookup returns CDR1 SQVTM and CDR2 ANQGSEA. V shed 4 bases and J 3 bases; nucleotides not matched to a gene: 6. This CDR3 has 14 residues. This chain's CDR3 is CSVGYGGDYNEQFF. The CDR3 DNA reads as TGCAGCGTTGGATATGGGGGGGACTACAATGAGCAGTTCTTC.

This chain connects TRBV7-2 to TRBJ2-1, with a tentative D call TRBD1 (5 bases). The CDR3 loop spans 15 amino acids. CDR1 and CDR2 from the germline V gene are SGHTA and FQGNSA. V lost 3 bases and J lost 2, with 11 bases in between. This chain's CDR3 is CASSFMADTYNEQFF. CDR3 DNA sequence: TGTGCCAGCAGCTTTATGGCGGACACCTACAATGAGCAGTTCTTC.

This clonotype occurred a few times. The gene calls are TRBV29-1 and TRBJ2-1, with TRBD2 as a possible D gene (6 bases). The CDR3 contains 13 residues. Germline V gene sequence: CDR1 SQVTM, CDR2 ANQGSEA. The V end lost 3 bases, the J end lost 6 bases, and 12 bases lay between the germline ends. The CDR3 DNA follows: TGCAGCGTTGACGCGCAGGGAGGCAATGAGCAGTTCTTC. Translated, it gives CSVDAQGGNEQFF.

This clonotype has a count of ten or more. This chain connects TRBV2 to TRBJ2-2, with 13 bases identical to TRBD2. J gave up 0 bases and V 7 bases, and 5 bases lay outside the gene matches. The germline V gene encodes CDR1 SNHLY and CDR2 FYNNEI. The CDR3 contains 17 residues. CDR3 region: CASTRLAGGPNTGELFF. CDR3 nucleotide sequence: TGTGCCAGCACTAGACTAGCGGGAGGACCGAACACCGGGGAGCTGTTTTTT.

This clonotype was recorded at least ten times. The V gene is TRBV14, the J gene TRBJ1-2; D might be TRBD1 (5 bases). Germline-derived CDR1 and CDR2 are SGHDN and FVKESK. The CDR3 has 12 residues. V was clipped by 2 bases and J by 5 bases, with 6 bases between them. The CDR3 DNA reads as TGTGCCAGCAGCCAACGGACATATGGCTACACCTTC. Protein product: CASSQRTYGYTF.

This clonotype was detected many times. This chain uses TRBV4-3 with TRBJ2-3; D possibly matches TRBD1 or TRBD2 (7 bases each). The CDR3 runs to 18 residues. Germline V gives CDR1 LGHNA, CDR2 YSLEER. The ends were cut back, 0 bases at V and 1 base at J, with 17 bases in the middle. The CDR3 nucleotides read TGCGCCAGCAGCCAAGATCCCAGGGGGGGCCTGGGCACAGATACGCAGTATTTT. Its translation: CASSQDPRGGLGTDTQYF.

The table lists this clonotype with a few counts. The chain recombines TRBV5-1 with TRBJ1-1; D unclear. The CDR3 runs 15 residues. Germline V gene lookup returns CDR1 SGHRS and CDR2 YFSETQ. The V end was cut by 0 bases, the J end by 1 base, with 10 bases between. The CDR3 bases are TGCGCCAGCAGCTTGGAGGACTCCGAGAACACTGAAGCTTTCTTT. Its translation: CASSLEDSENTEAFF.

The rearrangement links TRBV12-3 or TRBV12-4 to TRBJ1-1; 9 bases are a match to TRBD1. The CDR3 runs 13 residues. Trimming took 5 bases from V and 10 from J; bases not matched to a gene: 8. The CDR3 loop is CASSVTGGPSAFF. The CDR3 DNA follows: TGTGCCAGCAGTGTCACAGGGGGCCCTTCAGCTTTCTTT.

This chain uses TRBV5-1 with TRBJ1-6; TRBD1 agrees at 9 bases. V lost 3 bases, J lost 7 bases, and 14 bases stayed unmatched. CDR3 length equals 18 residues. Germline-derived CDR1 and CDR2 are SGHRS and YFSETQ. CDR3 in amino acids: CASSSRFLSGTGNSPLHF. In DNA, the CDR3 is TGCGCCAGCAGCTCCCGGTTCCTTTCCGGGACAGGGAATTCACCCCTCCACTTT.

This clonotype has ten or more counts. The chain combines TRBV6-6 with TRBJ1-2, with TRBD1 matching 7 bases. From germline, CDR1 is MNHNY and CDR2 SVGAGI (reference sequence). V lost 7 bases, J lost 4 bases, and 12 bases stayed unmatched. The CDR3 runs to 15 residues. The CDR3 region is CASTKPGQLRYGYTF. The CDR3 nucleotides read TGTGCCAGCACCAAACCGGGACAGCTACGCTATGGCTACACCTTC.

This clonotype was seen a handful of times. The chain has TRBV5-1 and TRBJ1-4, with TRBD1 matching over 7 bases. CDR1 SGHRS and CDR2 YFSETQ come from the germline V gene. This CDR3 has 15 residues. V was pared by 3 bases and J by 5 bases, with 7 bases of the junction left unmatched. CDR3 sequence (DNA): TGCGCCAGCAGCTCCACAGGGGCGCCGAATGAAAAACTGTTTTTT. Amino acid sequence: CASSSTGAPNEKLFF.

This clonotype was counted a few times. The chain uses TRBV28 and TRBJ1-2; possibly TRBD1 for D (5 bases). Trimming stripped 11 bases from V and 1 base from J, with 14 bases between. The CDR3 loop spans 13 amino acids. CDR1 and CDR2 from the germline V gene are MDHEN and SYDVKM. The CDR3 bases are TGTGCCTCGGTGCAGGGTTTTAACTATGGCTACACCTTC. It is translated as CASVQGFNYGYTF.

The chain combines TRBV3-1 with TRBJ1-5; no clear D gene. Germline V lookup: CDR1 LGHDT, CDR2 YNNKEL (reference sequence). The ends were cut back, 0 bases at V and 4 bases at J, with 4 bases in the middle. The CDR3 has 13 residues. In DNA form, the CDR3 reads TGTGCCAGCAGCCAAGAGATGAATCAGCCCCAGCATTTT. It yields the protein CASSQEMNQPQHF. Full variable domain (remainder filled in from reference TRBV3-1 and TRBJ1-5): DTAVSQTPKYLVTQMGNDKSIKCEQNLGHDTMYWYKQDSKKFLKIMFSYNNKELIINETVPNRFSPKSPDKAHLNLHINSLELGDSAVYFCASSQEMNQPQHFGDGTRLSIL.

The V gene is TRBV7-2, the J gene TRBJ2-1; D is ambiguous. CDR1 SGHTA and CDR2 FQGNSA come from the germline V gene. The CDR3 sequence is 15 residues long. Trimming left V 1 base short and J 0 bases short, with 7 bases between. The CDR3 nucleotides read TGTGCCAGCAGCTTAGACGAGAGCTCCTACAATGAGCAGTTCTTC. It encodes CASSLDESSYNEQFF.

Only a few counts were recorded for this clonotype. This sequence joins TRBV7-9 and TRBJ1-1; TRBD1 agrees at 9 bases. CDR3 size: 13 residues. Germline V gene lookup returns CDR1 SEHNR and CDR2 FQNEAQ (reference sequence). Trimming removed 6 bases from V and 4 bases from J; junction bases left unmatched: 3. The CDR3 is CASRLQGATEAFF. CDR3 coding DNA: TGTGCCAGCAGACTACAGGGGGCCACTGAAGCTTTCTTT.

The chain has TRBV15 and TRBJ2-3; D unresolved. The germline V and J ends were trimmed by 0 bases and 5 bases, with 3 bases remaining between them. The CDR3 consists of 12 residues. Germline V gene data show CDR1 as LNHNV and CDR2 as YYDKDF (reference sequence). The CDR3 DNA follows: TGTGCCACCAGCAGAGAGGGAGATACGCAGTATTTT. Protein sequence: CATSREGDTQYF.

The chain combines TRBV6-6 with TRBJ1-1; no firm D call. Trimming stripped 2 bases from V and 1 base from J, with 8 bases between. The CDR3 loop spans 14 amino acids. From germline, CDR1 is MNHNY and CDR2 SVGAGI (reference sequence). This CDR3 is CASSYVGRNTEAFF. The DNA of the CDR3 is TGTGCCAGCAGTTACGTGGGCAGGAACACTGAAGCTTTCTTT.

The chain has TRBV2 and TRBJ1-1; tentative D call: TRBD1 (6 bases). V lost 7 bases to trimming and J lost 9 bases, with 12 bases between them. The CDR3 runs 11 residues. The V gene's germline CDR1 is SNHLY and CDR2 FYNNEI. DNA of the CDR3: TGTGCCAGCAACTTTGACAGGAAAGCTTTCTTT. Protein sequence: CASNFDRKAFF.

This clonotype has ten or more counts. The CDR3 sequence: CASRPNLRTGELFF. The CDR3 DNA sequence: TGCGCCAGCCGGCCAAATCTTCGCACCGGGGAGCTGTTTTTT. The V and J genes are TRBV4-3 and TRBJ2-2; no reliable D call. Germline CDR1 reads LGHNA; CDR2 reads YSLEER. This CDR3 is 14 amino acids long. V gave up 8 bases and J gave up 4 bases, with 14 bases separating them.

This chain connects TRBV12-3 or TRBV12-4 to TRBJ2-1, with a possible D match to TRBD2 (6 bases). The CDR3 loop spans 15 amino acids. The V gene lost 3 bases and the J gene lost 8 bases, with 17 bases spanning the gap. The DNA of the CDR3 is TGTGCCAGCAGTTTCCGACTAGTTGGGGCGGATGAGCAGTTCTTC. This gives the protein CASSFRLVGADEQFF.

This clonotype was counted at least ten times. The V call is TRBV10-1, the J call TRBJ2-3, with TRBD1 matching 7 bases. V gave up 3 bases and J gave up 1 base; unmatched junction bases: 13. Looked up from germline, CDR1 is WNHNN and CDR2 is SYGVQD (reference sequence). The CDR3 runs 18 residues. CDR3 amino acids: CASSDAWDRRSRTDTQYF. The CDR3 DNA is TGCGCCAGCAGTGACGCCTGGGACAGACGGTCCCGCACAGATACGCAGTATTTT.

This clonotype came up many times. The chain carries TRBV29-1 and TRBJ1-2; perhaps TRBD1 as D (5 bases). The V and J ends lost 5 bases and 2 bases respectively, with 15 bases between them. Germline V gives CDR1 SQVTM, CDR2 ANQGSEA. CDR3 length: 14 residues. This CDR3 reads CSVLDGTSNYGYTF. CDR3 coding DNA: TGCAGCGTTCTCGACGGGACTTCCAACTATGGCTACACCTTC.

This clonotype was seen repeatedly, ten times or more. The chain employs TRBV5-6 and TRBJ2-1; 7 nucleotides align to TRBD1. Germline V gene lookup returns CDR1 SGHDT and CDR2 YYEEEE. V shed 4 bases, J shed 2 bases, and the junction held 12 bases outside the gene matches. CDR3 length equals 17 residues. The DNA of the CDR3 is TGTGCCAGCAGCACTCCTAAAGGGGGCCACCCCTACAATGAGCAGTTCTTC. It encodes CASSTPKGGHPYNEQFF.

This clonotype has just a few counts. V usage is TRBV11-2 and J usage is TRBJ2-7; D remains ambiguous. Germline-derived CDR1 and CDR2 are SGHAT and FQNNGV. V lost 0 bases and J 10 bases, leaving 10 bases between the germline ends. CDR3 size: 12 residues. CDR3 nucleotide sequence: TGTGCCAGCAGCTTAGAGCGGACGGTTCAGTACTTC. This codes for CASSLERTVQYF.

The chain couples TRBV7-2 to TRBJ2-3; 11 bases are shared with TRBD2. This CDR3 spans 16 amino acids. Germline CDR1 is SGHTA and CDR2 is FQGNSA. Losses at the gene ends were 5 bases for V and 4 bases for J; bases not matched to a gene: 8. As DNA, the CDR3 is TGTGCCAGCAGCCCCAATAGCGGGGGGGCCGCAGATACGCAGTATTTT. Amino acids: CASSPNSGGAADTQYF.

This clonotype was counted many times. The chain carries TRBV7-3 and TRBJ2-1; D gene unclear. V was clipped by 4 bases and J by 0 bases, with 7 bases between them. The germline V gene has CDR1 SGHTA and CDR2 FQGTGA. The CDR3 totals 14 residues. This chain's CDR3 is CASSSSNSYNEQFF. CDR3 bases: TGTGCCAGCAGCTCCTCGAACTCCTACAATGAGCAGTTCTTC.

This clonotype was counted at least ten times. The chain links TRBV29-1 to TRBJ2-5, with D possibly called TRBD1 or TRBD2 (5 bases each). Germline V CDR1 and CDR2: SQVTM, ANQGSEA. The CDR3 consists of 11 residues. Between the trimmed V and J ends, which lost 7 bases and 7 bases, there was a span of 13 bases. The CDR3 region is CSGGVQGTQYF. CDR3 in DNA: TGCAGCGGAGGGGTTCAGGGGACCCAGTACTTC.

This clonotype was seen a handful of times. Written as DNA, the CDR3 is TGCAGCGTTGGTACAGATACGCAGTATTTT. Its translation is CSVGTDTQYF. The gene calls are TRBV29-1 and TRBJ2-3; D uncertain. The CDR3 sequence is 10 residues long. The V and J ends lost 4 bases and 3 bases respectively, with 2 bases between them. Germline values: CDR1 SQVTM, CDR2 ANQGSEA.